The clone carrying this TCR beta chain came up a few times. Libraries were prepared by immunoSEQ multiplex PCR; TCRdb keeps only in-frame clonotypes and omits some of them. The sample has under 250,000 clones, roughly 86% seen once; the top ten hold 4%. The CDR3 covers 14 residues. V dropped 1 base and J dropped 1; count of bases not matched to a gene: 1. Looked up from germline, CDR1 is SGHRS and CDR2 is YFSETQ. The source of the sample is a study of blood T cell repertoires in COVID-19. Participant age was roughly 18 to 95 years, and participants resided in approximately 24 US areas. Allocation to cohorts depended on clinical history reported by the participants.

The chain joins TRBV5-1 to TRBJ1-2, with 7 bases fitting TRBD1. Sequencing was carried out using PBMCs or T cells enriched from blood (not recorded which). The receptor's source is a woman under 40 with acute COVID-19. The CDR3 DNA sequence: TGCGCCAGCAGCTTGAGACAGGGTAACTATGGCTACACCTTC. It translates to CASSLRQGNYGYTF.